The 9 T cell receptor beta chains below were found in one sample sequenced in a study of cytomegalovirus exposure and HLA in healthy donors. The PCR had 60 Vbeta and 13 Jbeta primers. Libraries were prepared by immunoSEQ multiplex PCR; TCRdb keeps only in-frame clonotypes and omits some of them. The sample gives over 85,000 clones, roughly 80% of which show up once; 6.2% is in the top ten. The material sequenced was PBMCs. These receptors were obtained from a man aged 30 to 45 in good health and CMV-seropositive.

The CDR3 here is CASSLVGRGGYTF. CDR3 DNA: TGTGCCAGCAGCTTAGTCGGTCGGGGTGGCTACACCTTC. This chain joins TRBV11-1 and TRBJ1-2, with unresolved D. Deletions cut 1 base from V and 7 bases from J, with 10 bases between. This CDR3 has 13 residues. CDR1 is SGHAT and CDR2 is FQDESV in the germline V gene (reference sequence).

The gene calls are TRBV9 and TRBJ2-3; 8 bases are shared with TRBD2. The CDR3 length is 16 residues. Germline V gene lookup returns CDR1 SGDLS and CDR2 YYNGEE. Trimming cost V 1 base and J 6 bases; bases outside gene matches: 10. This CDR3 reads CASSVRTGGFLDTQYF. Here the CDR3 DNA reads TGTGCCAGCAGCGTAAGGACGGGGGGGTTCTTGGATACGCAGTATTTT.

V is TRBV5-6 and J is TRBJ2-5; D is possibly TRBD2 (5 bases). V was pared by 4 bases and J by 2 bases, with 12 bases between. The CDR3 loop spans 14 amino acids. Germline V gives CDR1 SGHDT, CDR2 YYEEEE. The CDR3 DNA follows: TGTGCCAGCAGCACCACAGAGGGACAAGAGACCCAGTACTTC. Amino acids: CASSTTEGQETQYF.

V and J are TRBV5-1 and TRBJ1-1, with 7 nucleotides matching TRBD1. Unmatched junction bases numbered 5, after V lost 1 base and J lost 5 bases. The CDR3 is made up of 14 amino acids. Germline V lookup: CDR1 SGHRS, CDR2 YFSETQ. CDR3 nucleotides: TGCGCCAGCAGCTTGTTCCAGGGGGAGACTGAAGCTTTCTTT. This codes for CASSLFQGETEAFF.

This chain connects TRBV7-8 to TRBJ2-1, with 9 bases matching TRBD1. The germline CDR1 and CDR2 sequences are SGHVS and FQNEAQ. This CDR3 has 14 residues. The junction had 7 bases not matched to a gene; V was cut back by 4 bases and J by 9 bases. In DNA, the CDR3 is TGTGCCAGCAGCTCCTCGGGGACAGGGATTGAGCAGTTCTTC. This gives the protein CASSSSGTGIEQFF. The entire variable domain, with the rest obtained from reference TRBV7-8 and TRBJ2-1, is as follows: GAGVSQSPRYKVAKRGQDVALRCDPISGHVSLFWYQQALGQGPEFLTYFQNEAQLDKSGLPSDRFFAERPEGSVSTLKIQRTQQEDSAVYLCASSSSGTGIEQFFGPGTRLTVL.

There are a few counts of this clone. V usage is TRBV4-1 and J usage is TRBJ2-3, with TRBD2 matching over 7 bases. The germline V gene encodes CDR1 MGHRA and CDR2 YSYEKL. The CDR3 runs to 17 residues. V was pared by 4 bases and J by 7 bases, with 17 bases of the junction left unmatched. CDR3 protein: CASSPSPLAAEEYTQYF. The DNA for the CDR3 is TGCGCCAGCAGCCCCAGCCCTCTAGCGGCCGAGGAGTATACGCAGTATTTT.

The chain uses TRBV30 and TRBJ1-6, with 7 bases matching TRBD1. The germline V gene has CDR1 GTSNPN and CDR2 SVGIG (reference sequence). This CDR3 has 16 amino acids. Trimming took 4 bases from V and 11 from J; bases not matched to a gene: 17. The DNA for the CDR3 is TGTGCCTGGACCCGAAGGGGAGGGGGCGGGGGGCCACCCCTCCACTTT. Its protein is CAWTRRGGGGGPPLHF.

This clone was detected only once. CDR3 nucleotide sequence: TGCAGTGCTAGAGGGCCAGGGGAGCTGTTTTTT. This encodes CSARGPGELFF. The chain combines TRBV20-1 with TRBJ2-2; D not certain. The germline CDR1 and CDR2 sequences are DFQATT and SNEGSKA (reference sequence). V dropped 1 base and J dropped 8 bases, with 5 bases sitting between them. The CDR3 covers 11 residues.

The CDR3, as DNA: TGTGCCAGCAGCGCGCACGCGGGGTTCGCCTACGAGCAGTACTTC. As protein: CASSAHAGFAYEQYF. The J gene is TRBJ2-7, the V gene TRBV9; weak D call: TRBD2 (6 bases). CDR1 and CDR2 from the germline V gene are SGDLS and YYNGEE. V gave up 3 bases and J gave up 2 bases, with 15 bases separating them. This CDR3 has 15 residues. The whole variable domain, remainder taken from reference TRBV9 and TRBJ2-7, is DSGVTQTPKHLITATGQRVTLRCSPRSGDLSVYWYQQSLDQGLQFLIQYYNGEERAKGNILERFSAQQFPDLHSELNLSSLELGDSALYFCASSAHAGFAYEQYFGPGTRLTVT.